The rows below give T cell receptor beta chains drawn from one sample of a study of cytomegalovirus exposure and HLA in healthy donors. Sequencing was performed with immunoSEQ multiplex PCR; in TCRdb, only in-frame clones are kept and a portion is missing. In the table there are approximately 150,000 clones, roughly 80% of which are singletons. Material for sequencing was PBMCs. These receptors were obtained from a man aged 45-65 years in good health and CMV-seropositive. Each CDR3 is given with its conserved first and last residue. The order of the fields is D gene, clone size, V gene, J gene, CDR3 DNA, CDR3 protein. D genes are given only for firm matches. Clone size is not always given. Where it is, it says once, few, many or a class for expanded clones.

NA	NA	TRBV4-2	TRBJ1-5	TGTGCCAGCAGCCAAGATCGCGGGGCCCCTAGGCCCCAGCATTTT	CASSQDRGAPRPQHF
NA	NA	TRBV19	TRBJ2-3	TGTGCCAGTAGTATCCTAGATATAGATACGCAGTATTTT	CASSILDIDTQYF
NA	once	TRBV11-2	TRBJ1-1	TGTGCCAGCAGCCCACGGGACACCAACACTGAAGCTTTCTTT	CASSPRDTNTEAFF
NA	few	TRBV30	TRBJ2-7	TGTGCCTGGAGTGCCCAGGGCTACGAGCAGTACTTC	CAWSAQGYEQYF
TRBD2	NA	TRBV5-1	TRBJ2-7	TGCGCCAGCAGCTTCTCAGCGGGAGGCTACGAGCAGTACTTC	CASSFSAGGYEQYF
TRBD1	once	TRBV19	TRBJ2-7	TGTGCCAGTAGTCCTCTGACAGGGGGCTACTACGAGCAGTACTTC	CASSPLTGGYYEQYF
NA	NA	TRBV7-9	TRBJ1-2	TGTGCCAGCAGCCCATGGGGGGAGAGGGAAGGCTACACCTTC	CASSPWGEREGYTF
TRBD1	NA	TRBV5-1	TRBJ2-7	TGCGCCAGCAGCTTAGGACAGGGGGGACTAGGCTACGAGCAGTACTTC	CASSLGQGGLGYEQYF
NA	NA	TRBV4-1	TRBJ2-3	TGCGCCAGCAGCCGCCTACCGGGACTCAGCACAGATACGCAGTATTTT	CASSRLPGLSTDTQYF
TRBD1	NA	TRBV29-1	TRBJ2-6	TGCAGCGTCACGACCTACAGGGGAAACGCTGGGGCCAACGTCCTGACTTTC	CSVTTYRGNAGANVLTF
TRBD1	NA	TRBV2	TRBJ2-5	TGTGCCAGCAGTGGAGGACAGGTCGGGGAGACCCAGTACTTC	CASSGGQVGETQYF
NA	NA	TRBV7-8	TRBJ1-2	TGTGCCAGCAGCTTATTGCAGGCTATTAACTATGGCTACACCTTC	CASSLLQAINYGYTF
NA	NA	TRBV28	TRBJ2-5	TGTGCCAGCAGCCCCCCCGGGACACTCAAAGAGACCCAGTACTTC	CASSPPGTLKETQYF
TRBD2	once	TRBV6-5	TRBJ2-4	TGTGCCAGCAGTTACGGGGGGGTGGCCAAAAACATTCAGTACTTC	CASSYGGVAKNIQYF
TRBD2	NA	TRBV5-4	TRBJ2-7	TGTGCCAGCAGCCCTGTAGCGGGGGCCTACGAGCAGTACTTC	CASSPVAGAYEQYF
TRBD1	NA	TRBV9	TRBJ2-7	TGTGCCAGCAGCTCCCGGGGACAGCCCTACGAGCAGTACTTC	CASSSRGQPYEQYF
NA	NA	TRBV11-2	TRBJ2-1	TGTGCCAGCAGCTTAGGGGCTAGCAAGTACGAAGAGCAGTTCTTC	CASSLGASKYEEQFF
TRBD1	NA	TRBV27	TRBJ1-1	TGTGCCAGCAGTTTATCGGGGACAGGGGGCCGGAACACTGAAGCTTTCTTT	CASSLSGTGGRNTEAFF
NA	NA	TRBV4-2	TRBJ2-7	TGTGCCAGCAGCCAAGTTGTGCAGACTTATTCCTACGAGCAGTACTTC	CASSQVVQTYSYEQYF
TRBD1	NA	TRBV5-4	TRBJ2-1	TGTGCCAGCAGCCTGGACAGGGCCCACCAGTTCTTC	CASSLDRAHQFF
TRBD1	NA	TRBV6-5	TRBJ1-1	TGTGCCAGCAGTTACCGCGCGGGACAGGGGGCGGCTGAAGCTTTCTTT	CASSYRAGQGAAEAFF
TRBD2	NA	TRBV29-1	TRBJ2-2	TGCAGCGTCGGACTAGTTTTGGGCGGGGAGCTGTTTTTT	CSVGLVLGGELFF
NA	NA	TRBV28	TRBJ1-2	TGTGCCAGCAGCCGTGGGACTTCAGTTAATTATGGCTACACCTTC	CASSRGTSVNYGYTF
NA	NA	TRBV29-1	TRBJ2-5	TGCAGCGTTGTAAAGCACCTAGGAGAGACCCAGTACTTC	CSVVKHLGETQYF
TRBD1	NA	TRBV4-1	TRBJ2-7	TGCGCCAGCAGCCCCCCTGGGGGACAGGGGGACGAGCAGTACTTC	CASSPPGGQGDEQYF
NA	NA	TRBV11-2	TRBJ1-2	TGTGCCAGCAGCCCCGGAGGGGATGGCTACACCTTC	CASSPGGDGYTF
TRBD1	NA	TRBV5-6	TRBJ2-6	TGTGCCAGCAGCTTGGACAGGGACAGGGGCACTGGGGCCAACGTCCTGACTTTC	CASSLDRDRGTGANVLTF
NA	NA	TRBV4-2	TRBJ2-6	TGTGCCAGCAACTCCCCCGGGGCCAACGTCCTGACTTTC	CASNSPGANVLTF
TRBD1	NA	TRBV6-4	TRBJ2-2	TGTGCCAGCAGTGAGGACAGGGCGAACACCGGGGAGCTGTTTTTT	CASSEDRANTGELFF
TRBD1	NA	TRBV5-8	TRBJ2-5	TGTGCCAGCAGTCCTTGGACAGGGGGCGTAGAGGAGACCCAGTACTTC	CASSPWTGGVEETQYF
NA	NA	TRBV28	TRBJ1-5	TGTGCCAGCAGTTTATTCCAGGGTGGTAGTCAGCCCCAGCATTTT	CASSLFQGGSQPQHF
NA	once	TRBV18	TRBJ1-2	TGTGCCAGCTCACCAGCGGACATACAAAGAAGTGGCTACACCTTC	CASSPADIQRSGYTF